This entry concerns a single T cell receptor (beta chain). What it binds is not known. The same CDR3 is also encoded by other DNA sequences in this sample. This sample is part of a study of shared clonotypes between healthy human individuals. Study findings and constraints: Clonotype sharing among donors was thought likely to change with sequencing depth. Among a few donors, approximately 5% of naive CD4 clonotypes were found in common.

CDR1 and CDR2 from the germline V gene are SGHRS and YFSETQ. Trimming pared 5 bases from V and 2 bases from J, leaving 13 bases between. This CDR3 contains 14 residues. The table came from immunoSEQ multiplex PCR; TCRdb's copy has only in-frame clones and leaves some out. The sample consists of about 980,000 clones, roughly 72% of them appearing once. This receptor was obtained from a man aged 18 to 30 in good health. Sample: memory CD4+ T cells sorted from blood. Subset in this sample: CD45RA-negative fraction. V and J are TRBV5-1 and TRBJ2-5, with D possibly matching TRBD1 (5 bases). The CDR3 DNA reads as TGCGCCAGCAGTATTGGGCAGGGACAAGAGACCCAGTACTTC. Residues: CASSIGQGQETQYF.